Sequencing of this T cell receptor beta chain was carried out in a study of control samples from healthy donors and cancer patients. Libraries were prepared by immunoSEQ multiplex PCR; TCRdb keeps only in-frame clonotypes and omits some of them. The data show roughly 100,000 clones, 80% to 90% seen once. Between the trimmed V and J ends, which lost 3 bases and 2 bases, there was a span of 8 bases. CDR3 size: 13 residues. The germline V gene encodes CDR1 WNHNN and CDR2 SYGVQD (reference sequence). The receptor was isolated from a young man in good health. Specimen: blood. This chain links TRBV10-1 with TRBJ2-7; weak D call: TRBD2 (5 bases). The CDR3 loop reads CASSDGSAYEQYF. DNA for the CDR3: TGCGCCAGCAGTGATGGTAGCGCCTACGAGCAGTACTTC.